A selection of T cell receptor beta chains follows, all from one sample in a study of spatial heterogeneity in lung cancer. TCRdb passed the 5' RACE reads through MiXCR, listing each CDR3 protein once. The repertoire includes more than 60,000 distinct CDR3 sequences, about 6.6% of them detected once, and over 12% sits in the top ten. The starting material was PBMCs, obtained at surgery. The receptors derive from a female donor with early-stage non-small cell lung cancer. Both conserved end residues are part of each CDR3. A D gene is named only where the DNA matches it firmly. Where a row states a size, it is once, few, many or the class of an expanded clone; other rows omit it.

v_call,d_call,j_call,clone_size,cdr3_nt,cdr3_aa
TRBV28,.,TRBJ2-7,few,TGTGCCAGCAGCCTAACCGGGGACTTGAGCTCCTACGAGCAGTACTTC,CASSLTGDLSSYEQYF
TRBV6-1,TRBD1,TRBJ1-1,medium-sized,TGTGCCAGCAGTGAGCAGGGGGTGAACACTGAAGCTTTCTTT,CASSEQGVNTEAFF
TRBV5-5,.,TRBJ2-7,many,TGTGCCAGCAGCTTGGACTACTTCGAGCAGTACTTC,CASSLDYFEQYF
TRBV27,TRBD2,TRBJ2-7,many,TGTGCCAGCAGTTTGAGCCTAGCGGTACCCTACGAGCAGTACTTC,CASSLSLAVPYEQYF
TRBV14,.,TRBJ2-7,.,TGTGCCAGCAGCCAAGGGTTAGCGGTGTCCTACGAGCAGTACTTC,CASSQGLAVSYEQYF
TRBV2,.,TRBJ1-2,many,TGTGCCAGCAGTCCCGGCGGTGGCTACACCTTC,CASSPGGGYTF
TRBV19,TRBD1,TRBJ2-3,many,TGTGCCAGCTCAGGACAGGGGGCGAATACGCAGTATTTT,CASSGQGANTQYF
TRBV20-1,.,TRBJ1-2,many,TGCAGTGCTAGGTCGGGGGATGTCGCCTATGGCTACACCTTC,CSARSGDVAYGYTF
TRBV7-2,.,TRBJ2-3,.,TGTGCCAGCAGCTTAGAGGCAGGGATAATAGATACGCAGTATTTT,CASSLEAGIIDTQYF
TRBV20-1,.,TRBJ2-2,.,TGCAGTGGAAATTTTGGGATGAACACCGGGGAGCTGTTTTTT,CSGNFGMNTGELFF
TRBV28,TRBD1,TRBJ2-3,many,TGTGCCAGCAGTTTACGCGGGACAGGGTGGCAGTATTTT,CASSLRGTGWQYF
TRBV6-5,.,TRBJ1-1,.,TGTGCCAGCCAATACGGGGCAGAGCCGAACACTGAAGCTTTCTTT,CASQYGAEPNTEAFF
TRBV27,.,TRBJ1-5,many,TGTGCCAGCAGTTTTCGGGGGGCGGGAGGAAATCAGCCCCAGCATTTT,CASSFRGAGGNQPQHF
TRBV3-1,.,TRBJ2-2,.,TGTGCCAGCAGCCGACAAACCGGGGAGCTGTTTTTT,CASSRQTGELFF
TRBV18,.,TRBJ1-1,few,TGTGCCAGCTCCCCGGGACAGAACACTGAAGCTTTCTTT,CASSPGQNTEAFF
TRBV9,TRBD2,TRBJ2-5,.,TGTGCCAGCAGCGCCCCCCCACTAGCGGGAAGGGAGACCCAGTACTTC,CASSAPPLAGRETQYF
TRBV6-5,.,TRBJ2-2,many,TGTGCCAGCAGTTACTCTGGAACGAACACCGGGGAGCTGTTTTTT,CASSYSGTNTGELFF
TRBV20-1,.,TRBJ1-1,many,TGCAGTGCTGACCGGGACGCCTCGAACACTGAAGCTTTCTTT,CSADRDASNTEAFF
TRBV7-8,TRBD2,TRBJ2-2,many,TGTGCCAGCAGCCCACCAGGCGGGGGGCCGAACACCGGGGAGCTGTTTTTT,CASSPPGGGPNTGELFF
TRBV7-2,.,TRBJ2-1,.,TGTGCCAGCACCCCCACGGGGGGCACCTTCCATGAGCAGTTCTTC,CASTPTGGTFHEQFF
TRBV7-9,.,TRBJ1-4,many,TGTGCCAGCAGCGTACGGGACGATGAAAAACTGTTTTTT,CASSVRDDEKLFF
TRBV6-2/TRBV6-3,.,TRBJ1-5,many,TGTGCCAGCAGCCCACCGGGACGGCGTAGCAATCAGCCCCAGCATTTT,CASSPPGRRSNQPQHF
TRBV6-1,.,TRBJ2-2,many,TGTGCCAGCACCTTAGGGGCCGGGGAGCTGTTTTTT,CASTLGAGELFF
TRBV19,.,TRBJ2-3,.,TGTGCCAGTAACCCGATTGGGGCGACCACAGATACGCAGTATTTT,CASNPIGATTDTQYF
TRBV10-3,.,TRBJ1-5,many,TGTGCCATCAGTGGGCTCGGCAATAGCAATCAGCCCCAGCATTTT,CAISGLGNSNQPQHF
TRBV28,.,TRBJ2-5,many,TGTGCCAGCACAGGGACCGCGACGTACCAAGAGACCCAGTACTTC,CASTGTATYQETQYF
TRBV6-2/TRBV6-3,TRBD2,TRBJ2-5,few,TGTGCCAGCAAGCGAGCGGGGGGCCCCCAAGAGACCCAGTACTTC,CASKRAGGPQETQYF
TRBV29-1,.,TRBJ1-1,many,TGCAGCGTTGCCGCGTTGAACACTGAAGCTTTCTTT,CSVAALNTEAFF
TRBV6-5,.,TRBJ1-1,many,TGTGCCAGCAGTTACTTCGGGGACACTGAAGCTTTCTTT,CASSYFGDTEAFF
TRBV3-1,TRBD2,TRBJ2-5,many,TGTGCCAGCAGAGAAACCAGCGGGGGCCGACTCCAGTACTTC,CASRETSGGRLQYF
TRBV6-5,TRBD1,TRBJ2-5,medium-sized,TGTGCCAGCAGCCCGGACAGGGGCCAGGGGGAGACCCAGTACTTC,CASSPDRGQGETQYF
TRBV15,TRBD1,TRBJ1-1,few,TGTGCCACCAGCAGACAGACAGGGCCGAACACTGAAGCTTTCTTT,CATSRQTGPNTEAFF
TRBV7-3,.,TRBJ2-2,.,TGTGCCAGCAGCTCTGGTGGTGGGCAGGGTGGAGCCGGGGAGCTGTTTTTT,CASSSGGGQGGAGELFF
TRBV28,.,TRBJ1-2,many,TGTGCCAGCAGTTTATGGGGCAGGGGCCATGGCTACACCTTC,CASSLWGRGHGYTF
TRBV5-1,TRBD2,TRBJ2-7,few,TGCGCCAGCAGCCCAGCGGGAGTGCCTACAAGGGAGCAGTACTTC,CASSPAGVPTREQYF
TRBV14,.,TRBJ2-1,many,TGTGCCAGCAGCCGAACGGGGGCGGGTTCCTACAATGAGCAGTTCTTC,CASSRTGAGSYNEQFF
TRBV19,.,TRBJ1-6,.,TGTGCCAGTAAGGAAGGAGTTCCTTCACCCCTCCACTTT,CASKEGVPSPLHF
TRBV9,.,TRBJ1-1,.,TGTGCCAGCAGCCCCCGTAGTGCGGACACTGAAGCTTTCTTT,CASSPRSADTEAFF
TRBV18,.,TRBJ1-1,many,TGTGCCAGCTCGCAAACTGAAGCTTTCTTT,CASSQTEAFF
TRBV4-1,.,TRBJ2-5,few,TGCGCCAGCAGCCGCGTTCTAGCGTTTCAAGAGACCCAGTACTTC,CASSRVLAFQETQYF
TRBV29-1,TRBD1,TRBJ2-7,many,TGCAGCGTTGGGATAAACACAGGGGGCGAGGCGCAGTACTTC,CSVGINTGGEAQYF